Presented here are 12 T cell receptor beta chains from one specimen sequenced in a study of blood T cells in healthy people across ages (dated by TCRdb to about 2015). Library construction relied on 5' RACE. The sample was run on an Illumina HiSeq 2500. A second roughly 6 to 11 cycle PCR used a sample-barcoded 5' primer and a J-beta primer mix. In-frame beta chains were kept once TCRdb had trimmed the public reads at Q25 with fastp and called clones with MiXCR. Each CDR3 protein appears once, grouped with its most common genes and DNA. This sample is represented by about a million distinct CDR3 sequences; roughly two fifths of them were singletons. The ten most abundant clones make up 10% to 15% of the sample. Material for sequencing was blood. Every receptor here comes from a man aged 18 to 30 in good health.

This clonotype turned up a few times. The chain is built from TRBV4-2 and TRBJ2-5; unclear D gene. In germline, CDR1 is LGHNA, CDR2 YNFKEQ. The CDR3 is 14 amino acids. The V end was cut by 0 bases, the J end by 4 bases, with 9 bases between. CDR3 DNA: TGTGCCAGCAGCCAAGATGCGGTACCAGAGACCCAGTACTTC. This encodes CASSQDAVPETQYF.

The genes are TRBV29-1 and TRBJ1-1; D remains ambiguous. CDR1 and CDR2 (germline): SQVTM, ANQGSEA. This CDR3 is built from 13 residues. V shed 7 bases and J shed 3 bases, with 15 bases lying between them. The CDR3 loop reads CSAQPGTYTEAFF. CDR3 bases: TGCAGCGCCCAACCCGGCACCTACACTGAAGCTTTCTTT.

This rearrangement joins TRBV12-3 or TRBV12-4 to TRBJ2-5; the D is unclear. The V end lost 6 bases, the J end lost 7 bases, and 9 bases lay between the germline ends. The CDR3 is 11 residues long. CDR3 DNA: TGTGCCAGCAGGCGTACAGTGACCCAGTACTTC. Translation gives CASRRTVTQYF.

V gene TRBV28 combines with J gene TRBJ2-5; D is possibly TRBD1 (6 bases). V shed 3 bases and J shed 6 bases, with 14 bases lying between them. Germline CDR1 is MDHEN and CDR2 is SYDVKM. The CDR3 totals 14 residues. The CDR3 nucleotides read TGTGCCAGCAGTTTTGATAACAGGGATCAGACCCAGTACTTC. As protein: CASSFDNRDQTQYF.

The chain joins TRBV5-1 to TRBJ1-1; D is perhaps TRBD1 (5 bases). CDR1 is SGHRS and CDR2 is YFSETQ in the germline V gene. V was clipped by 4 bases and J by 1 base, with 14 bases between them. The CDR3 is 15 amino acids. This CDR3 reads CASSDGGPGNTEAFF. CDR3 nucleotides: TGCGCCAGCAGCGATGGGGGTCCTGGGAACACTGAAGCTTTCTTT.

This clonotype was observed a handful of times. This chain joins TRBV11-2 and TRBJ2-7, with 8 nucleotides matching TRBD1. Trimming cost V 4 bases and J 3 bases; bases outside gene matches: 8. This CDR3 has 15 amino acids. Per the germline V gene, CDR1 is SGHAT and CDR2 is FQNNGV. CDR3 nucleotides: TGTGCCAGCAGCTACCCAGGGGGCTCACTCTACGAGCAGTACTTC. Its translation: CASSYPGGSLYEQYF.

The chain employs TRBV20-1 and TRBJ1-1; a weak D match, TRBD1 (5 bases). The CDR3 runs to 11 residues. Germline-derived CDR1 and CDR2 are DFQATT and SNEGSKA (reference sequence). The germline V and J ends were trimmed by 6 bases and 6 bases, with 11 bases remaining between them. CDR3 in amino acids: CSAGRGAEAFF. As DNA, the CDR3 is TGCAGTGCGGGGCGGGGGGCTGAAGCTTTCTTT.

The V call is TRBV9, the J call TRBJ2-3; D possibly matches TRBD1 or TRBD2 (7 bases each). CDR3 length: 15 amino acids. V lost 2 bases to trimming and J lost 6 bases, with 16 bases between them. Germline loops: CDR1 SGDLS, CDR2 YYNGEE. In nucleotides, the CDR3 is TGTGCCAGCAGCGTCGCAGGGGGGGCCGGCGATACGCAGTATTTT. It encodes CASSVAGGAGDTQYF.

Points on this clonotype: One base away lies a much larger clone, so this may be a sequencing read error. The rearrangement links TRBV10-3 to TRBJ2-5; 7 nucleotides match TRBD2. The V gene end was trimmed by 0 bases and the J gene end by 7 bases; junction bases not matched to a gene: 14. The CDR3 is 17 residues long. The V gene's germline CDR1 is ENHRY and CDR2 SYGVKD. CDR3 residues: CAISESLQSNPGGTQYF. DNA of the CDR3: TGTGCCATCAGTGAGTCACTCCAGTCCAACCCGGGAGGGACCCAGTACTTC.

The genes are TRBV5-1 and TRBJ2-7; D gene uncertain. Trimming took off 1 base at V and 4 bases at J, with 12 bases between the two ends. The germline gives CDR1 SGHRS, CDR2 YFSETQ. CDR3 length: 14 amino acids. The CDR3 nucleotides are TGCGCCAGCAGCTTGAAAGGGTCCCCATACGAGCAGTACTTC. Residues: CASSLKGSPYEQYF.

This chain links TRBV18 with TRBJ2-3; D ambiguous. Trimming took 3 bases from V and 2 from J, leaving 12 bases between them. This CDR3 has 15 residues. Germline V lookup: CDR1 KGHSH, CDR2 LQKENI. The CDR3 here is CASSPTRGNTDTQYF. The DNA for the CDR3 is TGTGCCAGCTCACCGACCAGAGGAAACACAGATACGCAGTATTTT.

The chain recombines TRBV7-9 with TRBJ1-1; tentatively, D is TRBD1 (6 bases). The CDR3 is 14 residues long. In germline, CDR1 is SEHNR, CDR2 FQNEAQ (reference sequence). Trimming removed 2 bases at V and 5 bases at J, with 12 bases between. For the CDR3, the DNA is TGTGCCAGCAGCTTATATCCGGGGACAACTGAAGCTTTCTTT. Translated: CASSLYPGTTEAFF.